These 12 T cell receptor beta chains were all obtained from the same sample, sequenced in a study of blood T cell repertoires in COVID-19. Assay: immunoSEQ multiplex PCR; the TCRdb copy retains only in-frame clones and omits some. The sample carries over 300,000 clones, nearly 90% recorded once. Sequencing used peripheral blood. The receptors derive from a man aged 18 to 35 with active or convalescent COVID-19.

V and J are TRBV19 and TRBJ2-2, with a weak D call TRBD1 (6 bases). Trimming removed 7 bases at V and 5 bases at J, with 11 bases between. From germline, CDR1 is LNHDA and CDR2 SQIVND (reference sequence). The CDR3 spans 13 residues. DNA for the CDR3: TGTGCCAGTACCGTCACAGGGACCGGGGAGCTGTTTTTT. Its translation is CASTVTGTGELFF.

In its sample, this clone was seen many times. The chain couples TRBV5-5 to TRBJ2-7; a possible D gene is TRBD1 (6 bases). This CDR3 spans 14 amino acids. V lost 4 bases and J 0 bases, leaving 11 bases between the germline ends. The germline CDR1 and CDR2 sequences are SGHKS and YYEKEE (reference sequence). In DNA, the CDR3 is TGTGCCAGCAGCATCCGGGACAACTCCTACGAGCAGTACTTC. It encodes CASSIRDNSYEQYF.

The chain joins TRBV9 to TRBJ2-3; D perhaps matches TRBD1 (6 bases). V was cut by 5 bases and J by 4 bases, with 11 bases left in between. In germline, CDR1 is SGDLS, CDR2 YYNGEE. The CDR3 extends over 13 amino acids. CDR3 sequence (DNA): TGTGCCAGCAGTGACCCAGGGGCAGATACGCAGTATTTT. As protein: CASSDPGADTQYF.

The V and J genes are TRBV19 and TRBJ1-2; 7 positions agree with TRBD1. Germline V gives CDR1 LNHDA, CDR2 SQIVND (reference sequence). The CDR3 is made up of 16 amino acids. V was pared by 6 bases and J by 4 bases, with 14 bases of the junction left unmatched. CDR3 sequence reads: CASSPRQGLGGYGYTF. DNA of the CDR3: TGTGCCAGTAGCCCTCGACAGGGCCTGGGAGGCTATGGCTACACCTTC.

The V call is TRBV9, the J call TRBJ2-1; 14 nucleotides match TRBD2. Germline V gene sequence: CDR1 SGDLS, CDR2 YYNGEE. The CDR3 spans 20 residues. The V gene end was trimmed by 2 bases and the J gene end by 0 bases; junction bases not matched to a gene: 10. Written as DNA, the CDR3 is TGTGCCAGCAGCGTCCAGATAGGGACTAGCGGGAGTGACTCCTACAATGAGCAGTTCTTC. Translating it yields CASSVQIGTSGSDSYNEQFF.

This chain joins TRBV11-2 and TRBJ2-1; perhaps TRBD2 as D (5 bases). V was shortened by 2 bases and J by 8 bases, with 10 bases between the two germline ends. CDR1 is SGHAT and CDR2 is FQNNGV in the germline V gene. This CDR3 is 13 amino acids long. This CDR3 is CASSLTGMYEQFF. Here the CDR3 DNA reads TGTGCCAGCAGCTTAACCGGGATGTATGAGCAGTTCTTC.

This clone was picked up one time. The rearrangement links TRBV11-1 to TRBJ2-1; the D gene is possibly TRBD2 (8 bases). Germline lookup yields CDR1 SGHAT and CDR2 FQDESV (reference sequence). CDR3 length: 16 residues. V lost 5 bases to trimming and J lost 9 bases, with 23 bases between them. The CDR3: CASSERNGLAGGEQFF. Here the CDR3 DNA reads TGTGCCAGCAGCGAAAGAAACGGACTAGCAGGGGGTGAGCAGTTCTTC.

The CDR3 region is CATSDSQDRVAQPQHF. The CDR3 DNA follows: TGTGCCACCAGTGATTCCCAGGACAGGGTGGCTCAGCCCCAGCATTTT. The V and J genes are TRBV24-1 and TRBJ1-5, with TRBD1 identical over 8 bases. Germline CDR1 reads KGHDR; CDR2 reads SFDVKD. V lost 2 bases to trimming and J lost 6 bases; unmatched junction nucleotides: 8. The CDR3 extends over 16 amino acids.

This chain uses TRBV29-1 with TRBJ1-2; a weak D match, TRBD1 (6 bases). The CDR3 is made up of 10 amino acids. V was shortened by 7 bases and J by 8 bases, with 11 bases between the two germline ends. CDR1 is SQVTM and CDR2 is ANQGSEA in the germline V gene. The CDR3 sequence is CSDLGAGYTF. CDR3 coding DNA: TGCAGCGACCTGGGGGCGGGCTACACCTTC.

The CDR3 region is CASSDSGQLNEKLFF. The DNA of the CDR3 is TGTGCCAGCAGTGACAGCGGACAGCTTAATGAAAAACTGTTTTTT. V gene TRBV2 combines with J gene TRBJ1-4; tentatively, D is TRBD1 (6 bases). This CDR3 comprises 15 residues. Germline V gene lookup returns CDR1 SNHLY and CDR2 FYNNEI. Between the trimmed V and J ends, which lost 3 bases and 4 bases, there was a span of 12 bases.

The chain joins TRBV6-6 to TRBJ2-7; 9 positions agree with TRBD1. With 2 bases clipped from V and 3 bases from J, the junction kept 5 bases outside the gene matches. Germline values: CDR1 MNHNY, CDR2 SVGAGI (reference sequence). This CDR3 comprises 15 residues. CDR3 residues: CASSYGGTGNYEQYF. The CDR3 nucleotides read TGTGCCAGCAGTTACGGCGGGACAGGGAACTACGAGCAGTACTTC.

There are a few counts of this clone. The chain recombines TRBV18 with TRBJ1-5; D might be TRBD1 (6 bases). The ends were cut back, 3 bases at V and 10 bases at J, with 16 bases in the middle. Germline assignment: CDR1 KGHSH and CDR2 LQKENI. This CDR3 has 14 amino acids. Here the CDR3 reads CASSPRQEAIPQHF. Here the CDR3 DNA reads TGTGCCAGCTCACCTAGACAGGAGGCAATACCCCAGCATTTT.